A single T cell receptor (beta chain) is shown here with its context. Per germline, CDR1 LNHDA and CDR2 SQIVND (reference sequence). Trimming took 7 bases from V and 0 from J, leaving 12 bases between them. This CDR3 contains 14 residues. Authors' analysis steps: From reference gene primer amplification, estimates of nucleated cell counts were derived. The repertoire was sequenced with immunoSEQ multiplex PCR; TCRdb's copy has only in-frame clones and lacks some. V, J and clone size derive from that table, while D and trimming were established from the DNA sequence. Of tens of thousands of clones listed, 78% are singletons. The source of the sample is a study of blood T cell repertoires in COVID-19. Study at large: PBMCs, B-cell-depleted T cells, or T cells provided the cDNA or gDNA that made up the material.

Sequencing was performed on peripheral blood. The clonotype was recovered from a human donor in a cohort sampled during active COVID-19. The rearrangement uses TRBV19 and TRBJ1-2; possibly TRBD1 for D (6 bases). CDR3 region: CASTRDIPNYGYTF. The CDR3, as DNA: TGTGCCAGTACCAGGGACATCCCTAACTATGGCTACACCTTC.